This entry is about one T cell receptor (beta chain). In the authors' methods: Amplification with reference gene primers provided the estimates of nucleated cell counts. The data were produced by immunoSEQ multiplex PCR, yet TCRdb's version contains in-frame clones alone and is incomplete. V and J calls and clone size are as listed in that table; D and trimming were resolved from the DNA. This table has almost 250,000 clones, approximately 89% appearing once. Germline-derived CDR1 and CDR2 are MNHEY and SVGAGI. The ends lost 6 bases at V and 5 bases at J; junction bases unmatched: 9. The CDR3 length is 15 residues. The sample belongs to a study of blood T cell repertoires in COVID-19. Study-level information: Spain, Italy and the United States supplied samples that represented acute and convalescent COVID-19. Sources were T cells, B-cell-depleted T cells, or PBMCs; the material itself was cDNA or gDNA.

V and J are TRBV6-5 and TRBJ1-2; 10 bases line up with TRBD1. The specimen was peripheral blood. The source is a woman aged 55-69 years who had recovered from COVID-19. The CDR3 region has the DNA TGTGCCAGCAGGGACAGGGGGATGGGAGTTTATGGCTACACCTTC. Protein sequence: CASRDRGMGVYGYTF.